This TCR beta chain was found in a study of blood T cell repertoires in COVID-19. V was trimmed by 8 bases and J by 4 bases, leaving 15 bases between them. Germline values: CDR1 MDHEN, CDR2 SYDVKM. CDR3 length: 14 amino acids. Assay used: immunoSEQ multiplex PCR; TCRdb lists only in-frame clones, some missing. Among about 230,000 clones, nearly 90% were seen once, and the ten largest hold roughly a tenth. Sample: PBMCs or T cells enriched from blood (not recorded which). This sequence originates from a man in his thirties or forties who had recovered from COVID-19. This chain joins TRBV28 and TRBJ2-1, with a tentative D call TRBD2 (5 bases). CDR3 DNA: TGTGCCAGCTTCGGCGCTAGCAGATACAATGAGCAGTTCTTC. Protein: CASFGASRYNEQFF.